The present TCR beta chain was sequenced within a study of cytomegalovirus exposure and HLA in healthy donors. Study outcomes and limitations: There were 164 TCR beta chains listed as cytomegalovirus-associated. Productive status was seen about 87% or about 30% of the time for most TCR beta V segments in an earlier analysis.

The CDR3 totals 15 residues. With 4 bases removed from V and 2 bases from J, the gap between germline ends came to 9 bases. Germline values: CDR1 SGHNT, CDR2 YENEEA. About this clone itself: Its specificity is unknown.

60 Vbeta and 13 Jbeta primers were used in PCR. This table comes from immunoSEQ multiplex PCR, and its TCRdb copy is limited to in-frame clones, with some not included. Of about 150,000 clones in the sample, 79% were seen once. This sequence was found in a male donor in good health and CMV-seronegative. This sequence joins TRBV11-3 and TRBJ2-6; no reliable D call. The sequencing sample was made of PBMCs. The CDR3 region is CASSSLLAGANVLTF. CDR3 DNA sequence: TGTGCCAGCAGCTCACTCTTGGCTGGGGCCAACGTCCTGACTTTC.